This TCR beta chain was profiled in a study of blood T cell repertoires in COVID-19. Study context: Sites across the United States, Italy and Spain contributed samples from acute and convalescent COVID-19. T cells, B-cell-depleted T cells, or PBMCs supplied cDNA or gDNA.

Per the original methods: It was from reference gene primer amplification that nucleated cell counts were estimated. Data came from immunoSEQ multiplex PCR; TCRdb stores just in-frame clones and leaves some out. For V, J and clone size, that table is used; D and trimming come from the DNA. The sample lists fewer than 450,000 clones, 88% occurring once. Patients of the Seattle cohort, enrolled during active infection, were followed longitudinally. This clone was recorded once. The specimen was peripheral blood. This clonotype originated in a woman in her 70s with COVID-19, enrolled during active disease.

The CDR3 region is CASSSPGVTSTNEKLFF. The CDR3 nucleotides read TGTGCCAGCAGTTCCCCAGGGGTGACTTCCACTAATGAAAAACTGTTTTTT. The chain carries TRBV28 and TRBJ1-4; tentatively, D is TRBD1 (6 bases). Germline CDR1 MDHEN, CDR2 SYDVKM. Trimming removed 4 bases at V and 2 bases at J, with 17 bases between. The CDR3 is made up of 17 amino acids.